This T cell receptor beta chain was documented in a study of T cells in Graves' hyperthyroidism and ophthalmopathy. Researchers amplified the TCR beta CDR3 regions from RNA transcripts. A first-round RT-PCR of the TCR CDR3 used the HTBI primer set. TCRdb redid the calling of the multiplex PCR reads with MiXCR, one entry per CDR3 protein. The sample consists of 550,000 to 650,000 distinct CDR3 sequences, 11% to 15% of them appearing once. This clonotype was recorded many times. Sequenced input: blood. This sequence was found in a woman in her 30s with Graves' hyperthyroidism that later progressed to Graves' ophthalmopathy.

The CDR3 DNA follows: TGTGCCAGCAGCTTCTGGTCGGGACCCGGCGGGGGGAACACTGAAGCTTTCTTT. Protein: CASSFWSGPGGGNTEAFF. The J gene is TRBJ1-1, the V gene TRBV11-2; D perhaps matches TRBD1 (5 bases). Germline CDR1 reads SGHAT; CDR2 reads FQNNGV. The CDR3 runs to 18 residues. Trimming stripped 3 bases from V and 1 base from J, with 21 bases between.